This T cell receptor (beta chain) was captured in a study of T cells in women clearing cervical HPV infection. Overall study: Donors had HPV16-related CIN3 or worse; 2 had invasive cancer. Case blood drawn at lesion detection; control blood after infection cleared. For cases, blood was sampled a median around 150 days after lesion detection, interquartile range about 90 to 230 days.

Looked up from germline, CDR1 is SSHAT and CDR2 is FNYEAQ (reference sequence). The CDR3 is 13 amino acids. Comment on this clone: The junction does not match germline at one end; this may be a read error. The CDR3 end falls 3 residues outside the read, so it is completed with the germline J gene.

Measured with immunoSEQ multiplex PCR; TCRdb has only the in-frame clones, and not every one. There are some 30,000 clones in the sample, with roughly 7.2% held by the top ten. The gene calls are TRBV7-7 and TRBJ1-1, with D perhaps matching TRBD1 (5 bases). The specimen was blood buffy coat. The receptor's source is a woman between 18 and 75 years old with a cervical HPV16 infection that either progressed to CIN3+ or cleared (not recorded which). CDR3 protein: CASSLGQRETAFF. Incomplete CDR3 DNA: TGTGCTAGCAGCTTAGGACAACGAGAGACA.